These 8 T cell receptor beta chains share one sample of origin, sequenced in a study of blood T cell repertoires in COVID-19 (dated by TCRdb to 2020 to 2021). Receptor amplification or capture employed the immunoSEQ multiplex PCR assay. The table comes from immuneACCESS by way of TCRdb, which keeps in-frame sequences with V and J called. Part of the clones is missing from these tables; in studies checked, under half for an unresolved V gene and the rest for unknown reasons. The sample table records fewer than 90,000 clones; 84% of these occur just once. 36% of the sample comes from the top ten. Sequencing input: peripheral blood. The receptors stem from a man aged 70 or older with acute or convalescent COVID-19.

J is TRBJ2-1 and V is TRBV7-8; 10 bases map to TRBD2. Germline assignment: CDR1 SGHVS and CDR2 FQNEAQ. The CDR3 loop spans 15 amino acids. The trim removed 4 bases at V and 9 bases at J, leaving 9 bases unmatched. The CDR3 sequence: CASSSLAGARGEQFF. CDR3 bases: TGTGCCAGCAGCTCGCTAGCGGGGGCCCGGGGTGAGCAGTTCTTC.

This chain connects TRBV30 to TRBJ2-1; 11 bases are shared with TRBD2. This CDR3 spans 13 amino acids. The germline V gene has CDR1 GTSNPN and CDR2 SVGIG (reference sequence). The trim removed 8 bases at V and 5 bases at J, leaving 5 bases unmatched. CDR3 sequence reads: CAVQTSGNNEQFF. The CDR3 coding sequence is TGTGCCGTACAGACTAGCGGGAACAATGAGCAGTTCTTC.

This rearrangement joins TRBV18 to TRBJ1-4; no clear D. Trimming stripped 1 base from V and 11 bases from J, with 11 bases between. This CDR3 comprises 13 residues. CDR1 and CDR2 from the germline V gene are KGHSH and LQKENI. CDR3 in amino acids: CASSPQSGWKLFF. CDR3 nucleotides: TGTGCCAGCTCACCACAGTCAGGCTGGAAACTGTTTTTT.

The chain has TRBV28 and TRBJ2-1; tentative D call: TRBD2 (7 bases). The CDR3 is made up of 16 amino acids. The germline CDR1 and CDR2 sequences are MDHEN and SYDVKM. V lost 6 bases and J 7 bases, leaving 22 bases between the germline ends. The CDR3: CASSPLWRGPLNEQFF. The DNA of the CDR3 is TGTGCCAGCAGCCCTCTCTGGCGGGGGCCTCTTAATGAGCAGTTCTTC.

The chain is built from TRBV19 and TRBJ1-2; D ambiguous. The V gene's germline CDR1 is LNHDA and CDR2 SQIVND (reference sequence). This CDR3 spans 15 amino acids. Deletions cut 0 bases from V and 4 bases from J, with 12 bases between. The CDR3 spells CASSIELGSFYGYTF. Written as DNA, the CDR3 is TGTGCCAGTAGTATAGAGCTGGGCAGCTTCTATGGCTACACCTTC.

V is TRBV20-1 and J is TRBJ2-7, with TRBD1 as a possible D gene (6 bases). CDR3 length: 11 residues. Germline values: CDR1 DFQATT, CDR2 SNEGSKA (reference sequence). The CDR3 region is CSVEQGYEQYF. CDR3 sequence (DNA): TGCAGCGTGGAACAGGGCTACGAGCAGTACTTC.

The chain couples TRBV7-9 to TRBJ1-1; no clear D. Germline V gene sequence: CDR1 SEHNR, CDR2 FQNEAQ (reference sequence). The CDR3 is 14 amino acids. Trimming pared 1 base from V and 4 bases from J, leaving 10 bases between. Written as DNA, the CDR3 is TGTGCCAGCAGCTTAGACGGAGAGGTCACTGAAGCTTTCTTT. Its translation is CASSLDGEVTEAFF.

The chain uses TRBV6-6 and TRBJ1-1, with D maybe TRBD1 (6 bases). Between the trimmed V and J ends, which lost 5 bases and 2 bases, there was a span of 21 bases. The CDR3 is 17 residues long. Looked up from germline, CDR1 is MNHNY and CDR2 is SVGAGI (reference sequence). The DNA of the CDR3 is TGTGCCAGCAGTCCAGCCCGAGGGGGGGGCCTTAACACTGAAGCTTTCTTT. It encodes CASSPARGGGLNTEAFF.